These T cell receptor beta chains were read from a single sample in a study of shared clonotypes between healthy human individuals. Sequencing was performed with immunoSEQ multiplex PCR; in TCRdb, only in-frame clones are kept and a portion is missing. Of approximately 320,000 clones listed, approximately 79% are singletons. The sequenced material came from memory CD4+ T cells sorted from blood. The receptors stem from a man between 25 and 39 years old in good health. Each CDR3 is given with its conserved first and last residue. D genes are given only for firm matches. The size entry is marked missing in some rows and otherwise reads once, few, many or a size class.

CDR3aa: CASSPEPSYGYIQYF; CDR3nt: TGTGCCAGCAGCCCCGAACCCAGCTACGGGTACATTCAGTACTTC; j_gene: TRBJ2-4; v_gene: TRBV9; d_gene: -; abundance: -
CDR3aa: CSVEQGYGYTF; CDR3nt: TGCAGCGTTGAACAAGGGTATGGCTACACCTTC; j_gene: TRBJ1-2; v_gene: TRBV29-1; d_gene: -; abundance: -
CDR3aa: CASSERLAGGAEGTDTQYF; CDR3nt: TGCGCCAGCAGTGAGAGACTAGCGGGTGGCGCCGAGGGCACAGATACGCAGTATTTT; j_gene: TRBJ2-3; v_gene: TRBV10-1; d_gene: TRBD2; abundance: -
CDR3aa: CASSLGGVGGHQYF; CDR3nt: TGTGCCAGCAGTTTAGGAGGCGTGGGAGGCCACCAGTACTTC; j_gene: TRBJ2-7; v_gene: TRBV28; d_gene: -; abundance: -
CDR3aa: CASSLGAGRTTDTQYF; CDR3nt: TGTGCCAGCAGCTTAGGAGCGGGGAGGACCACAGATACGCAGTATTTT; j_gene: TRBJ2-3; v_gene: TRBV11-2; d_gene: TRBD2; abundance: -
CDR3aa: CASSPLQLAKNIQYF; CDR3nt: TGTGCCAGCAGTCCTTTACAGCTAGCTAAAAACATTCAGTACTTC; j_gene: TRBJ2-4; v_gene: TRBV6-5; d_gene: -; abundance: -
CDR3aa: CAISGGETQYF; CDR3nt: TGTGCCATCAGTGGCGGGGAGACCCAGTACTTC; j_gene: TRBJ2-5; v_gene: TRBV10-3; d_gene: -; abundance: -
CDR3aa: CASSPTRESTDTQYF; CDR3nt: TGTGCCAGCAGCCCCACGCGGGAGTCCACAGATACGCAGTATTTT; j_gene: TRBJ2-3; v_gene: TRBV7-2; d_gene: TRBD2; abundance: -
CDR3aa: CASSVNSGENTEAFF; CDR3nt: TGTGCCAGCAGTGTAAACTCAGGGGAGAACACTGAAGCTTTCTTT; j_gene: TRBJ1-1; v_gene: TRBV27; d_gene: -; abundance: -
CDR3aa: CASSSKGGAGTDTQYF; CDR3nt: TGTGCCAGCAGCTCAAAAGGAGGGGCGGGTACAGATACGCAGTATTTT; j_gene: TRBJ2-3; v_gene: TRBV7-9; d_gene: -; abundance: -
CDR3aa: CASSDWGGPDNEQFF; CDR3nt: TGCGCCAGCAGTGATTGGGGTGGTCCGGACAATGAGCAGTTCTTC; j_gene: TRBJ2-1; v_gene: TRBV10-2; d_gene: -; abundance: -
CDR3aa: CASSPIGGSSYEQYF; CDR3nt: TGTGCCAGCAGTCCCATCGGCGGGAGCTCCTACGAGCAGTACTTC; j_gene: TRBJ2-7; v_gene: TRBV27; d_gene: TRBD2; abundance: many
CDR3aa: CASSQTGDGREQYF; CDR3nt: TGTGCCAGCAGCCAGACAGGGGACGGGCGCGAGCAGTACTTC; j_gene: TRBJ2-7; v_gene: TRBV9; d_gene: TRBD1; abundance: -
CDR3aa: CASSEAWGSSYNEQFF; CDR3nt: TGTGCCAGCAGTGAAGCATGGGGTAGCTCCTACAATGAGCAGTTCTTC; j_gene: TRBJ2-1; v_gene: TRBV6-1; d_gene: -; abundance: -
CDR3aa: CASSLGGLAGSETQYF; CDR3nt: TGTGCCAGCAGTTTAGGGGGACTAGCGGGAAGTGAGACCCAGTACTTC; j_gene: TRBJ2-5; v_gene: TRBV28; d_gene: TRBD2; abundance: -
CDR3aa: CASSPSKQGPTEAFF; CDR3nt: TGTGCCAGCTCACCCTCAAAACAGGGTCCCACTGAAGCTTTCTTT; j_gene: TRBJ1-1; v_gene: TRBV18; d_gene: -; abundance: -
CDR3aa: CASSLGGWANNSPLHF; CDR3nt: TGTGCCAGCAGCTTAGGAGGCTGGGCGAATAATTCACCCCTCCACTTT; j_gene: TRBJ1-6; v_gene: TRBV11-2; d_gene: -; abundance: -
CDR3aa: CASSLAGGPETQYF; CDR3nt: TGTGCCAGCAGTTTAGCGGGAGGGCCTGAGACCCAGTACTTC; j_gene: TRBJ2-5; v_gene: TRBV7-3; d_gene: TRBD2; abundance: -
CDR3aa: CAGRRRTNEKLFF; CDR3nt: TGTGCCGGTAGGAGAAGAACTAATGAAAAACTGTTTTTT; j_gene: TRBJ1-4; v_gene: TRBV30; d_gene: -; abundance: -
CDR3aa: CASSLETGGASNEQFF; CDR3nt: TGTGCCAGCAGCTTAGAAACAGGGGGGGCCTCCAATGAGCAGTTCTTC; j_gene: TRBJ2-1; v_gene: TRBV7-6; d_gene: -; abundance: few
CDR3aa: CASSLNSYEQYF; CDR3nt: TGCGCCAGCAGCTTGAACTCCTACGAGCAGTACTTC; j_gene: TRBJ2-7; v_gene: TRBV5-1; d_gene: -; abundance: few
CDR3aa: CASSPRDSYYEQYF; CDR3nt: TGTGCCAGCTCACCGAGGGACTCGTACTACGAGCAGTACTTC; j_gene: TRBJ2-7; v_gene: TRBV18; d_gene: -; abundance: -
CDR3aa: CSVTGGTGAGYTF; CDR3nt: TGCAGCGTCACCGGGGGGACAGGGGCTGGCTACACCTTC; j_gene: TRBJ1-2; v_gene: TRBV29-1; d_gene: TRBD1; abundance: few
CDR3aa: CASSLDTLAAYNEQFF; CDR3nt: TGTGCCAGCAGCTTAGATACACTAGCTGCCTACAATGAGCAGTTCTTC; j_gene: TRBJ2-1; v_gene: TRBV11-2; d_gene: -; abundance: -
CDR3aa: CASSREGTRNTGELFF; CDR3nt: TGCGCCAGCAGCCGCGAAGGGACCCGGAACACCGGGGAGCTGTTTTTT; j_gene: TRBJ2-2; v_gene: TRBV4-1; d_gene: -; abundance: -
CDR3aa: CASSLFHTGELFF; CDR3nt: TGTGCCAGCAGCTTATTTCACACCGGGGAGCTGTTTTTT; j_gene: TRBJ2-2; v_gene: TRBV7-2; d_gene: -; abundance: once
CDR3aa: CATSGGVGETQYF; CDR3nt: TGTGCCACATCGGGAGGTGTTGGGGAGACCCAGTACTTC; j_gene: TRBJ2-5; v_gene: TRBV2; d_gene: TRBD2; abundance: once
CDR3aa: CAWSLYGGRSNYGYTF; CDR3nt: TGTGCCTGGAGTCTTTATGGCGGCAGGTCAAACTATGGCTACACCTTC; j_gene: TRBJ1-2; v_gene: TRBV30; d_gene: -; abundance: -
CDR3aa: CSVVPQGVAEQYF; CDR3nt: TGCAGCGTTGTCCCCCAGGGGGTGGCCGAGCAGTACTTC; j_gene: TRBJ2-7; v_gene: TRBV29-1; d_gene: TRBD1; abundance: -
CDR3aa: CASSPKPGTGLETQYF; CDR3nt: TGTGCCAGCTCACCGAAACCCGGGACAGGGTTGGAGACCCAGTACTTC; j_gene: TRBJ2-5; v_gene: TRBV18; d_gene: TRBD1; abundance: -
CDR3aa: CASTPTAASGHNEQFF; CDR3nt: TGTGCCAGTACCCCAACGGCGGCTAGCGGCCACAATGAGCAGTTCTTC; j_gene: TRBJ2-1; v_gene: TRBV19; d_gene: TRBD2; abundance: once
CDR3aa: CASSHPHDSGSTDTQYF; CDR3nt: TGCGCCAGCAGCCACCCACACGATAGCGGTAGCACAGATACGCAGTATTTT; j_gene: TRBJ2-3; v_gene: TRBV5-1; d_gene: -; abundance: once
CDR3aa: CASSLGGLAGHNEQFF; CDR3nt: TGTGCCAGCAGTCTTGGGGGACTAGCGGGACACAATGAGCAGTTCTTC; j_gene: TRBJ2-1; v_gene: TRBV5-4; d_gene: TRBD2; abundance: many
CDR3aa: CASSLIGTGFYNEQFF; CDR3nt: TGTGCCAGCAGCTTAATTGGGACAGGTTTCTACAATGAGCAGTTCTTC; j_gene: TRBJ2-1; v_gene: TRBV5-6; d_gene: TRBD1; abundance: -
CDR3aa: CASSLVGLAVWEQYF; CDR3nt: TGCGCCAGCAGCTTGGTGGGACTAGCGGTCTGGGAGCAGTACTTC; j_gene: TRBJ2-7; v_gene: TRBV5-1; d_gene: TRBD2; abundance: -
CDR3aa: CASRDPGQGSRDTQYF; CDR3nt: TGTGCCAGTAGGGACCCGGGACAGGGGTCTCGAGATACGCAGTATTTT; j_gene: TRBJ2-3; v_gene: TRBV19; d_gene: TRBD1; abundance: -
CDR3aa: CASRQGTVAYEQYF; CDR3nt: TGTGCCAGCAGACAAGGAACAGTGGCCTACGAGCAGTACTTC; j_gene: TRBJ2-7; v_gene: TRBV7-2; d_gene: -; abundance: -
CDR3aa: CSVRLQGGVSGYTF; CDR3nt: TGCAGCGTTCGATTACAGGGAGGTGTGTCCGGCTACACCTTC; j_gene: TRBJ1-2; v_gene: TRBV29-1; d_gene: -; abundance: few
CDR3aa: CASSWGPVNEQFF; CDR3nt: TGTGCCAGCAGCTGGGGACCTGTCAATGAGCAGTTCTTC; j_gene: TRBJ2-1; v_gene: TRBV5-4; d_gene: -; abundance: -
CDR3aa: CASISPKNSGANVLTF; CDR3nt: TGTGCCAGTATATCCCCTAAAAACTCTGGGGCCAACGTCCTGACTTTC; j_gene: TRBJ2-6; v_gene: TRBV19; d_gene: -; abundance: -
CDR3aa: CASSLGGSVGYNEQFF; CDR3nt: TGTGCCAGCAGCTTAGGCGGGAGCGTGGGTTACAATGAGCAGTTCTTC; j_gene: TRBJ2-1; v_gene: TRBV7-9; d_gene: TRBD2; abundance: -
CDR3aa: CASRRLAGGLYNEQFF; CDR3nt: TGTGCCAGCAGGCGTCTAGCGGGAGGTCTCTACAATGAGCAGTTCTTC; j_gene: TRBJ2-1; v_gene: TRBV2; d_gene: TRBD2; abundance: -